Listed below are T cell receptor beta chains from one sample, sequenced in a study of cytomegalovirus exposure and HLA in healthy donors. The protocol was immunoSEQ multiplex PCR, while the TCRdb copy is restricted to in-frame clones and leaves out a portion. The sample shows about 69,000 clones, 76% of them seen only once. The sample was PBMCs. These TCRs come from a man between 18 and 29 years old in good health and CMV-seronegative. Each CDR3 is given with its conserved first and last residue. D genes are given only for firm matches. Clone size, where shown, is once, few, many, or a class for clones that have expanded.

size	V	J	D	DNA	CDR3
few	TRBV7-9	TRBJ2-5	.	TGTTCCAGCAGCTTCAGGGCGGAGACCCAGTACTTC	CSSSFRAETQYF
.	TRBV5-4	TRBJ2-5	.	TGTGCCAGCAGCTTGATTGGCGGAGATGGGACCCAGTACTTC	CASSLIGGDGTQYF
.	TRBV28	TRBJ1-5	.	TGTGCCAGCAGTTTTAGGACAGCCGGCAATCAGCCCCAGCATTTT	CASSFRTAGNQPQHF
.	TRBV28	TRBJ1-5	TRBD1	TGTGCCAGCACCCAAACCTCGGGCCTGGACAGGGTGAGCCAGCCCCAGCATTTT	CASTQTSGLDRVSQPQHF
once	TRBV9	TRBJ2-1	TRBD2	TGTGCCAGCAGCGTAGCGGGGCAGCGGGGTTACAATGAGCAGTTCTTC	CASSVAGQRGYNEQFF
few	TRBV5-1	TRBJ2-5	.	TGCGCCAGCAGCATGGCTGCTAGTAGACTCGAAGAGACCCAGTACTTC	CASSMAASRLEETQYF
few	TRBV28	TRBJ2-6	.	TGTGCCAGCAGAAGACAGAACTCTGGGGCCAACGTCCTGACTTTC	CASRRQNSGANVLTF
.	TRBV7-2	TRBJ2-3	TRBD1	TGTGCCAGCAGCTACGGACAGGGTAACACAGATACGCAGTATTTT	CASSYGQGNTDTQYF
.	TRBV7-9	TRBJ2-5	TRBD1	TGTGCCAGCAGCTATGGACAGCCTCAGGGGGCGAGGGAGACCCAGTACTTC	CASSYGQPQGARETQYF
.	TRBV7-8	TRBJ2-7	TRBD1	TGTGCCAGCAGCCGGGCAGGGGGTTCCTACGAGCAGTACTTC	CASSRAGGSYEQYF
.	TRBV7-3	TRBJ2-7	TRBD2	TGTGCCAGCAGCCTGGTAGCGGGGGGGCTGTACGAGCAGTACTTC	CASSLVAGGLYEQYF
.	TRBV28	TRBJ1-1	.	TGTGCCAGCAGTCCGTTCGGGGGGCGGGGGAACACTGAAGCTTTCTTT	CASSPFGGRGNTEAFF
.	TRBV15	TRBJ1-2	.	TGTGCCACCAGCAGGCTACAGGTTCCGGGTGACTACACCTTC	CATSRLQVPGDYTF
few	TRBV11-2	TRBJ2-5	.	TGTGCCAGCACCCAGGGCTTAGGCCCCGGGACCCAGTACTTC	CASTQGLGPGTQYF
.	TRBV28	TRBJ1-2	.	TGTGCCAGCAGTAAACGGGACTGGGGTAACTATGGCTACACCTTC	CASSKRDWGNYGYTF
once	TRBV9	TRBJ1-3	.	TGTGCCAGCAGCGTAGAACCGGGGACTGGAAACACCATATATTTT	CASSVEPGTGNTIYF
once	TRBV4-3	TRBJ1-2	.	TGCGCCAGCAGCCAGTACTCCGGGGATGCGGGCGGCTACACCTTC	CASSQYSGDAGGYTF
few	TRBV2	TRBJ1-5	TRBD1	TGTGCCAGCGGGACAGTACCCAGCAATCAGCCCCAGCATTTT	CASGTVPSNQPQHF
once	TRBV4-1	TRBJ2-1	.	TGCGCCAGCAGCCAAGAACAGGGAAACTACAATGAGCAGTTCTTC	CASSQEQGNYNEQFF
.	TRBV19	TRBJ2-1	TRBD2	TGTGCCAGTAGTCCGCAGACTAGCGGGGGAAACAATGAGCAGTTCTTC	CASSPQTSGGNNEQFF
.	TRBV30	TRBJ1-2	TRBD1	TGTGCCTGGAACCAGGGGGGTGGTTATGGCTACACCTTC	CAWNQGGGYGYTF
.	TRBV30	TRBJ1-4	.	TGTGCCTGGAATCGGGGTTTTGATGAAAAACTGTTTTTT	CAWNRGFDEKLFF
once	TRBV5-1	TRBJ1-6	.	TGCGCCAGCAGCCCGGGCTGGGGGGGGAATTCACCCCTCCACTTT	CASSPGWGGNSPLHF
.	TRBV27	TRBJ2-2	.	TGTGCCAGCAGCGTAGGGGTTACTTTCGGGGAGCTGTTTTTT	CASSVGVTFGELFF
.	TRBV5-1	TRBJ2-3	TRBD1	TGCGCCAGCAGCTGGGACAGGGCGGGAGATACGCAGTATTTT	CASSWDRAGDTQYF
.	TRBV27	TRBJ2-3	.	TGTGCCAGCAGTCGCTTGGGGAGACTATCCACAGATACGCAGTATTTT	CASSRLGRLSTDTQYF
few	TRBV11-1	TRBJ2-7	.	TGTGCCAGCAGAGCCTCCGACAGGCCCTACGAGCAGTACTTC	CASRASDRPYEQYF
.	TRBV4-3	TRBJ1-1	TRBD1	TGCGCCAGCAGCCACCGACAGGGGGAGGAAGCTTTCTTT	CASSHRQGEEAFF
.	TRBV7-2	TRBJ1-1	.	TGTGCCAGCAGCCTGAGCCCGGCGGGCACTGAAGCTTTCTTT	CASSLSPAGTEAFF
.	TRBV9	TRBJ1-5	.	TGTGCCAGCAGCGTAGGACCGGAGAGGGATCAGCCCCAGCATTTT	CASSVGPERDQPQHF
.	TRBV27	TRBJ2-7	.	TGTGCCAGCAGCCGGAGGCCCTACGAGCAGTACTTC	CASSRRPYEQYF
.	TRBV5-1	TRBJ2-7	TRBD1	TGCGCCAGCAGCCCTGACAGGGTAGGCCCCTACGAGCAGTACTTC	CASSPDRVGPYEQYF
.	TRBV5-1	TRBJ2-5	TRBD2	TGCGCCAGCAACGCGGTCGGGGGGGCCCCTGAGACCCAGTACTTC	CASNAVGGAPETQYF
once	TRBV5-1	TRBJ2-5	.	TGCGCCAGCACCGACGGGGTGGGTCAAGAGACCCAGTACTTC	CASTDGVGQETQYF
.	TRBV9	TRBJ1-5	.	TGTGCCAGCAGCGAGACTGAGGATCAGCCCCAGCATTTT	CASSETEDQPQHF
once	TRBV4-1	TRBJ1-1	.	TGCGCCAGCAGCCAATGGTCGTCGCCGCGGCAGGGTGAAGCTTTCTTT	CASSQWSSPRQGEAFF
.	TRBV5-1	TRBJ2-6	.	TGCGCCAGCAGCTTGGCTGGGGGCGCCCACTCTGGGGCCAACGTCCTGACTTTC	CASSLAGGAHSGANVLTF